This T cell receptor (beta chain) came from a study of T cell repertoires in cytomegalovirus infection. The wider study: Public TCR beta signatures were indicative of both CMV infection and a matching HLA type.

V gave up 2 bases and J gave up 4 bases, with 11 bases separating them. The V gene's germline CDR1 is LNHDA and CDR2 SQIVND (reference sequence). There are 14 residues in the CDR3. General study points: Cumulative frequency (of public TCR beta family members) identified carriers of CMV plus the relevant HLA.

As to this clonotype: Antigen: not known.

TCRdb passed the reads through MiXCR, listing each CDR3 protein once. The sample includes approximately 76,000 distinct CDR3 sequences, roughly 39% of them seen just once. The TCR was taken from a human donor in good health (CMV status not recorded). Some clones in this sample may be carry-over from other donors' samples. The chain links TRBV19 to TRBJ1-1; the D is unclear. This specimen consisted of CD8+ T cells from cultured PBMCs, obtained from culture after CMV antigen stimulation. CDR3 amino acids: CASSISSTSTEAFF. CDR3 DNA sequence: TGTGCCAGTAGTATATCCAGCACGAGCACTGAAGCTTTCTTT.